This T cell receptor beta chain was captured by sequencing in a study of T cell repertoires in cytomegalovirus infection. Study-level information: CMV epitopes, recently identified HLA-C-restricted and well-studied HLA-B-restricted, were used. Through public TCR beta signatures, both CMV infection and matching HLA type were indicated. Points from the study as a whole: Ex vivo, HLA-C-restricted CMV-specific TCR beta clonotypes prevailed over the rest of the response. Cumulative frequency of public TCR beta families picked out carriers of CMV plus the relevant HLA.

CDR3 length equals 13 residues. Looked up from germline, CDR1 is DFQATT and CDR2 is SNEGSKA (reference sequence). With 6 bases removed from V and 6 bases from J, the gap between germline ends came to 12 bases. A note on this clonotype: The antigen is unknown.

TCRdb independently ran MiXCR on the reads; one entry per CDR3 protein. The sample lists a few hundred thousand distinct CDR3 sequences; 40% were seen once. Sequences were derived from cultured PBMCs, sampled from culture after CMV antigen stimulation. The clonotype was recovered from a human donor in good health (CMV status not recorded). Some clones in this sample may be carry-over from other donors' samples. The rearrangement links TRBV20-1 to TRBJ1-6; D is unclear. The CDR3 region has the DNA TGCAGTGCCAAAAGGAAGGCTAATTCACCCCTCCACTTT. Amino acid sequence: CSAKRKANSPLHF.